This passage covers 32 T cell receptor beta chains from one sample sequenced in a study of blood T cell repertoires in COVID-19. Assay used: immunoSEQ multiplex PCR; TCRdb lists only in-frame clones, some missing. The data hold about 24,000 clones, with under 90% observed a single time. What was sequenced was peripheral blood. These receptors all come from an older woman with active COVID-19.

This clone was observed a single time. This chain uses TRBV28 with TRBJ2-4, with TRBD1 matching 8 bases. V shed 2 bases, J shed 8 bases, and the junction held 17 bases outside the gene matches. The CDR3 is 18 residues long. Per germline, CDR1 MDHEN and CDR2 SYDVKM. The CDR3 DNA follows: TGTGCCAGCAGTTTAGGCCGGGACAGGAGGGGTAAACGAGACATTCAGTACTTC. This gives the protein CASSLGRDRRGKRDIQYF.

V and J are TRBV27 and TRBJ2-3, with D unclear. CDR3 length: 16 amino acids. V was cut by 2 bases and J by 2 bases, with 14 bases left in between. Germline-derived CDR1 and CDR2 are MNHEY and SMNVEV (reference sequence). CDR3: CASSLGQPSVTDTQYF. Here the CDR3 DNA reads TGTGCCAGCAGTTTAGGGCAGCCGTCGGTCACAGATACGCAGTATTTT.

CDR3 region: CASSLTGAKNIQYF. The CDR3 bases are TGTGCCAGCAGCTTGACAGGAGCCAAAAACATTCAGTACTTC. The rearrangement links TRBV7-2 to TRBJ2-4, with D possibly matching TRBD1 (6 bases). This CDR3 is built from 14 residues. Germline CDR1 is SGHTA and CDR2 is FQGNSA. V lost 3 bases to trimming and J lost 0 bases, with 6 bases between them.

The gene calls are TRBV6-5 and TRBJ2-7, with 7 bases aligning to TRBD2. Germline lookup yields CDR1 MNHEY and CDR2 SVGAGI. The V segment lost 7 bases and the J segment 4 bases; nucleotides outside the gene matches: 10. The CDR3 runs to 14 residues. CDR3 sequence: CASTRTRSRYEQYF. The CDR3 bases are TGTGCCAGCACTAGGACTAGAAGTCGGTACGAGCAGTACTTC.

The rearrangement links TRBV6-1 to TRBJ2-3; 8 bases map to TRBD1. CDR3 length equals 20 residues. Germline CDR1 reads MNHNS; CDR2 reads SASEGT. V lost 0 bases, J lost 5 bases, and 19 bases stayed unmatched. The CDR3 sequence: CASSEAGMLRVAGGLDTQYF. In nucleotides, the CDR3 is TGTGCCAGCAGTGAAGCGGGTATGCTCCGCGTGGCAGGGGGCCTAGATACGCAGTATTTT.

V is TRBV6-4 and J is TRBJ2-1, with 7 nucleotides matching TRBD2. There are 14 residues in the CDR3. The junction had 4 bases not matched to a gene; V was cut back by 5 bases and J by 3 bases. Germline V gene sequence: CDR1 MRHNA, CDR2 SNTAGT. CDR3 bases: TGTGCCAGCAGTCGTGGCGGGGGCTACAATGAGCAGTTCTTC. This encodes CASSRGGGYNEQFF.

The chain joins TRBV9 to TRBJ2-1, with 8 nucleotides matching TRBD2. Germline lookup yields CDR1 SGDLS and CDR2 YYNGEE. This CDR3 comprises 13 residues. The ends lost 4 bases at V and 7 bases at J; junction bases unmatched: 4. The CDR3: CASSNTGGNEQFF. Here the CDR3 DNA reads TGTGCCAGCAGCAATACGGGGGGGAATGAGCAGTTCTTC.

J is TRBJ2-3 and V is TRBV5-1, with a weak D call TRBD1 (5 bases). V was shortened by 0 bases and J by 6 bases, with 14 bases between the two germline ends. CDR3 length equals 15 residues. CDR1 is SGHRS, CDR2 YFSETQ, per germline. The CDR3 sequence is CASSLGAGYGDTQYF. The CDR3 DNA follows: TGCGCCAGCAGCTTGGGGGCAGGGTATGGGGATACGCAGTATTTT.

The gene calls are TRBV18 and TRBJ1-5; maybe TRBD1 (6 bases). Germline CDR1 reads KGHSH; CDR2 reads LQKENI. V dropped 6 bases and J dropped 0 bases, with 15 bases sitting between them. This CDR3 contains 16 residues. The CDR3 loop is CASSRSQGNSNQPQHF. The DNA for the CDR3 is TGTGCCAGCTCCCGGTCGCAGGGGAATAGCAATCAGCCCCAGCATTTT.

The chain carries TRBV6-5 and TRBJ1-1; maybe TRBD1 (6 bases). The CDR3 runs 13 residues. Germline V gene data show CDR1 as MNHEY and CDR2 as SVGAGI. The V gene lost 6 bases and the J gene lost 1 base, with 9 bases spanning the gap. Here the CDR3 reads CASSRTANTEAFF. CDR3 bases: TGTGCCAGCAGCCGGACAGCGAACACTGAAGCTTTCTTT.

The rearrangement links TRBV19 to TRBJ2-2; TRBD2 matches at 10 bases. The CDR3 spans 19 residues. With V trimmed by 5 bases and J by 0 bases, 12 bases remained unmatched. Germline V lookup: CDR1 LNHDA, CDR2 SQIVND (reference sequence). CDR3 loop: CASSPPAGGLLANTGELFF. CDR3 sequence (DNA): TGTGCCAGTAGTCCGCCAGCGGGGGGGTTACTCGCGAACACCGGGGAGCTGTTTTTT.

The V call is TRBV19, the J call TRBJ1-5; D is unresolved. The V gene lost 9 bases and the J gene lost 1 base, with 10 bases spanning the gap. From germline, CDR1 is LNHDA and CDR2 SQIVND (reference sequence). This CDR3 has 13 residues. The CDR3 here is CASSWASNQPQHF. As DNA, the CDR3 is TGTGCCAGCTCCTGGGCCAGCAATCAGCCCCAGCATTTT.

This clone was seen just once. This chain links TRBV3-1 (or the pseudogene TRBV3-2) with TRBJ2-2, with D possibly matching TRBD2 (6 bases). CDR1 and CDR2 (germline): LGHDT, YNNKEL (reference sequence). Between the trimmed V and J ends, which lost 2 bases and 4 bases, there was a span of 14 bases. The CDR3 is 16 residues long. The CDR3 DNA reads as TGTGCCAGCAGCCAACCCCGGGGGTTCGGCACCGGGGAGCTGTTTTTT. As protein: CASSQPRGFGTGELFF.

In its sample, this clone was seen a few times. The V and J genes are TRBV5-1 and TRBJ2-5; D is perhaps TRBD1 (6 bases). The germline CDR1 and CDR2 sequences are SGHRS and YFSETQ. This CDR3 is 14 amino acids long. Trimming left V 6 bases short and J 2 bases short, with 14 bases between. CDR3 in DNA: TGCGCCAGCACCAGGGACAACGGACAAGAGACCCAGTACTTC. It is translated as CASTRDNGQETQYF.

The J gene is TRBJ2-3, the V gene TRBV6-5; 7 nucleotides line up with TRBD1. The CDR3 consists of 13 residues. J lost 6 bases, V lost 2 bases, and 2 bases had no gene match. Germline lookup yields CDR1 MNHEY and CDR2 SVGAGI. Here the CDR3 DNA reads TGTGCCAGCAGTTACAGGGGGCGGGATACGCAGTATTTT. It encodes CASSYRGRDTQYF.

The V call is TRBV4-2, the J call TRBJ2-6, with a tentative D call TRBD1 (7 bases). CDR1 and CDR2 (germline): LGHNA, YNFKEQ. The CDR3 runs 15 residues. V dropped 5 bases and J dropped 4 bases, with 12 bases sitting between them. CDR3: CASSAGGRGANVLTF. CDR3 DNA sequence: TGTGCCAGCAGCGCAGGGGGGAGAGGGGCCAACGTCCTGACTTTC.

The V call is TRBV4-1, the J call TRBJ2-5; 8 bases match TRBD2. The CDR3 loop spans 20 amino acids. J lost 3 bases, V lost 2 bases, and 20 bases had no gene match. CDR1 MGHRA and CDR2 YSYEKL come from the germline V gene. The CDR3 protein is CASSQLPGLVSARGKETQYF. CDR3 sequence (DNA): TGCGCCAGCAGCCAACTCCCGGGACTAGTATCCGCTAGAGGAAAAGAGACCCAGTACTTC.

The rearrangement joins TRBV5-4 to TRBJ2-7; D might be TRBD2 (6 bases). Germline-derived CDR1 and CDR2 are SGHNT and YYREEE (reference sequence). Trimming left V 9 bases short and J 2 bases short, with 21 bases between. The CDR3 contains 15 residues. In DNA, the CDR3 is TGTGCCACCTCCAAGCTGGCGGGGACCGCCTACGAGCAGTACTTC. Its protein product is CATSKLAGTAYEQYF.

This clone was seen a handful of times. The chain combines TRBV5-4 with TRBJ2-3; possible D gene TRBD2, 6 bases. The length of the CDR3 is 16 residues. V was shortened by 1 base and J by 6 bases, with 18 bases between the two germline ends. Germline V lookup: CDR1 SGHNT, CDR2 YYREEE (reference sequence). CDR3 in amino acids: CASSLLFGGRGDTQYF. CDR3 bases: TGTGCCAGCAGCTTGCTTTTTGGAGGGCGCGGGGATACGCAGTATTTT.

The J gene is TRBJ2-1, the V gene TRBV23-1; 10 nucleotides match TRBD1. TRBV23-1 is an open reading frame, and its role is uncertain. Trimming at V came to 8 bases and at J to 4 bases, leaving 17 bases not matched to a gene. This CDR3 has 18 residues. The CDR3 region has the DNA TGCGCCAGCGGCTCCTTGTCACCGGGGGACAGGGGTTACAATGAGCAGTTCTTC. Its translation: CASGSLSPGDRGYNEQFF.

This chain links TRBV28 with TRBJ1-4, with TRBD1 matching 8 bases. Unmatched junction bases numbered 11, after V lost 10 bases and J lost 4 bases. This CDR3 is built from 15 residues. Looked up from germline, CDR1 is MDHEN and CDR2 is SYDVKM. The CDR3 sequence is CATQGQARGNEKLFF. The DNA for the CDR3 is TGTGCCACCCAGGGACAGGCTAGAGGTAATGAAAAACTGTTTTTT.

The J gene is TRBJ2-5, the V gene TRBV3-1 (or the pseudogene TRBV3-2); TRBD2 aligns across 16 bases. CDR1 and CDR2 from the germline V gene are LGHDT and YNNKEL (reference sequence). Trimming at V came to 4 bases and at J to 3 bases, leaving 8 bases not matched to a gene. The CDR3 covers 18 residues. The CDR3, as DNA: TGTGCCAGCAGCCCGGCAGGGACTAGCGGGGGGGCCGAAGAGACCCAGTACTTC. This gives the protein CASSPAGTSGGAEETQYF.

This clone has just one count. CDR3 nucleotide sequence: TGTGCCAGTTTTAGGGACAGGGCCGAGGGTACGCAGTATTTT. This translates into CASFRDRAEGTQYF. This chain connects TRBV5-5 to TRBJ2-3, with 9 bases identical to TRBD1. CDR1 SGHKS and CDR2 YYEKEE come from the germline V gene (reference sequence). The CDR3 runs 14 residues. Trimming removed 8 bases from V and 8 bases from J; junction bases left unmatched: 12.

The rearrangement uses TRBV7-9 and TRBJ2-2, with 7 bases aligning to TRBD1. Germline assignment: CDR1 SEHNR and CDR2 FQNEAQ (reference sequence). This CDR3 has 17 residues. Losses at the gene ends were 5 bases for V and 0 bases for J; bases not matched to a gene: 9. The CDR3 sequence: CASSDKFGTANTGELFF. In DNA form, the CDR3 reads TGTGCCAGCAGCGACAAATTTGGGACAGCGAACACCGGGGAGCTGTTTTTT.

This clone was seen a few times. This chain links TRBV27 with TRBJ1-3; the match to TRBD1 covers 7 bases. This CDR3 has 16 amino acids. V shed 5 bases, J shed 4 bases, and the junction held 11 bases outside the gene matches. Germline CDR1 reads MNHEY; CDR2 reads SMNVEV (reference sequence). The CDR3 bases are TGTGCCAGCAGTCACTCCCGACAGGGTTCGGGAAACACCATATATTTT. Translated: CASSHSRQGSGNTIYF.

This chain joins TRBV11-1 and TRBJ1-2; D is perhaps TRBD1 (6 bases). The V end was cut by 1 base, the J end by 8 bases, with 14 bases between. CDR1 SGHAT and CDR2 FQDESV come from the germline V gene (reference sequence). This CDR3 has 14 residues. CDR3 amino acids: CASSLETGFRGYTF. Here the CDR3 DNA reads TGTGCCAGCAGCTTAGAAACAGGGTTTCGCGGCTACACCTTC.

V is TRBV5-1 and J is TRBJ2-5; 9 nucleotides line up with TRBD1. The germline V gene encodes CDR1 SGHRS and CDR2 YFSETQ. V shed 4 bases and J 10 bases; nucleotides not matched to a gene: 5. This CDR3 contains 12 residues. DNA of the CDR3: TGCGCCAGCAGCCCGGGACAGGGTATCCAGTACTTC. Amino acid sequence: CASSPGQGIQYF.

The rearrangement links TRBV19 to TRBJ1-5, with D perhaps matching TRBD1 (5 bases). CDR3 length equals 16 residues. CDR1 LNHDA and CDR2 SQIVND come from the germline V gene (reference sequence). V gave up 7 bases and J gave up 3 bases, with 19 bases separating them. The CDR3 spells CASMETGGTFNQPQHF. Written as DNA, the CDR3 is TGTGCCAGTATGGAGACCGGGGGTACCTTCAATCAGCCCCAGCATTTT. Based on the CDR3 plus reference TRBV19 and TRBJ1-5, the full variable domain is DGGITQSPKYLFRKEGQNVTLSCEQNLNHDAMYWYRQDPGQGLRLIYYSQIVNDFQKGDIAEGYSVSREKKESFPLTVTSAQKNPTAFYLCASMETGGTFNQPQHFGDGTRLSIL.

This clone has only a few counts. This chain joins TRBV1 and TRBJ2-2; TRBD2, the table's D call, was not compared with the DNA. TRBV1 is noted as a pseudogene. The CDR3 consists of 20 residues. The DNA of the CDR3 is TGCACCAGCAGCCAACTACCCGGGACTAGCGGGGATAACGGCACCGGGGAGCTGTTTTTT. The encoded protein is CTSSQLPGTSGDNGTGELFF.

As for this clone: The identical CDR3 is also encoded by other nucleotide sequences in the sample. The CDR3 bases are TGTGCCAGCAGCGACGGGACAGGGCGGCATGAAAAACTGTTTTTT. It yields the protein CASSDGTGRHEKLFF. The J gene is TRBJ1-4, the V gene TRBV9; 9 nucleotides match TRBD1. The length of the CDR3 is 15 residues. Germline assignment: CDR1 SGDLS and CDR2 YYNGEE. J gave up 6 bases and V 3 bases, and 6 bases lay outside the gene matches.

The gene calls are TRBV10-3 and TRBJ1-5; TRBD1 is a possible D gene (6 bases). This CDR3 is built from 12 residues. Germline V lookup: CDR1 ENHRY, CDR2 SYGVKD. Trimming took 8 bases from V and 3 from J, leaving 8 bases between them. The CDR3 DNA follows: TGTGCCATCGGGACACCCAATCAGCCCCAGCATTTT. Translating gives CAIGTPNQPQHF.

The V call is TRBV3-1 (or the pseudogene TRBV3-2), the J call TRBJ1-2; D not resolved. V was cut by 0 bases and J by 8 bases, with 10 bases left in between. CDR1 and CDR2 from the germline V gene are LGHDT and YNNKEL (reference sequence). This CDR3 contains 13 residues. This CDR3 reads CASSQDPGLGYTF. The CDR3 coding sequence is TGTGCCAGCAGCCAAGATCCGGGGTTGGGCTACACCTTC.